The TCR beta chain under discussion was sequenced for a study of shared clonotypes between healthy human individuals. CDR3 length equals 16 residues. Germline lookup yields CDR1 SGHRS and CDR2 YFSETQ. With V trimmed by 0 bases and J by 4 bases, 10 bases remained unmatched. Input per replicate PCR of unsorted PBMC was about 300 ng DNA, corresponding to roughly 28,000 T cell genomes. Original data processing: Junction-only immunoSEQ data arrived without quality scores, meaning filtering differed. Profiling relied on immunoSEQ multiplex PCR, and the TCRdb table lists in-frame clones only, not all of them. The V and J calls and clone size were taken over from that table, and D and trimming were inferred from the DNA. This sample has roughly 500,000 clones, with 76% found just once.

The genes are TRBV5-1 and TRBJ2-7; 7 bases agree with TRBD1. Sequencing was performed on PBMCs. This receptor was taken from a woman in her thirties or forties in good health. Some clones in this sample may be carry-over from other donors' samples. The CDR3 DNA is TGCGCCAGCAGCTTGGCTCGAGACAGGGATCGGTACGAGCAGTACTTC. Its protein product is CASSLARDRDRYEQYF.